The clone carrying this TCR beta chain has just a few counts. No patient had received any treatment before thyroid surgery. This entry comes from a study of metastatic and nonmetastatic thyroid tumors. TCRdb called clones again from the PCR reads with MiXCR. The table includes approximately 12,000 clones, 30% to 40% detected once. V lost 5 bases and J lost 3, with 12 bases in between. The CDR3 covers 14 residues. Per the germline V gene, CDR1 is KGHDR and CDR2 is SFDVKD. Sequencing was performed on tumor tissue. The V call is TRBV24-1, the J call TRBJ1-2; D is unresolved. This clonotype was obtained from a male donor with papillary thyroid cancer or a benign thyroid nodule (not recorded which). Some clones in this sample may be carry-over from other donors' samples. In DNA, the CDR3 is TGTGCCACCAGTGCCAAACAGCTTCACTATGGCTACACCTTC. This codes for CATSAKQLHYGYTF.